This T cell receptor (beta chain) was sequenced during a study of T cell responses to AZD1222 COVID-19 vaccine. Points from the study as a whole: Baseline serology detected seropositivity in only a handful of AZD1222 recipients. The breadth and depth of Spike-specific TCRs increased once two AZD1222 doses had been given.

Of note for this clone: What it recognizes is unknown.

Trimming pared 6 bases from V and 4 bases from J, leaving 18 bases between. The CDR3 is made up of 15 amino acids. Germline loops: CDR1 MDHEN, CDR2 SYDVKM. The assay was immunoSEQ multiplex PCR, and TCRdb's table has in-frame clones only and misses some. The sample lists about 57,000 clones; approximately 86% were seen once. This sequence originates from an adult in good health. The rearrangement joins TRBV28 to TRBJ1-2, with TRBD1 as a possible D gene (5 bases). Sequencing used peripheral blood, obtained on day 0 of AZD1222 vaccination. The CDR3 region has the DNA TGTGCCAGCAGACCCGCCAGGGAGGAGGGCTATGGCTACACCTTC. It is translated as CASRPAREEGYGYTF.